The following is a T cell receptor (beta chain) sequence with its context. This sample was taken from a study of cytomegalovirus exposure and HLA in healthy donors. The study ran its PCR with 60 Vbeta and 13 Jbeta primers. Assay used: immunoSEQ multiplex PCR; TCRdb lists only in-frame clones, some missing. The sample has around 78,000 clones, 80% seen once. The ends were cut back, 2 bases at V and 4 bases at J, with 17 bases in the middle. The CDR3 has 16 residues. Germline V gene data show CDR1 as KGHSH and CDR2 as LQKENI. The V and J genes are TRBV18 and TRBJ1-1, with D possibly being TRBD1 (5 bases). The sequenced material came from PBMCs. The sequence derives from a male donor in good health and CMV-seronegative. The CDR3 DNA reads TGTGCCAGCTCACCAGCGGTTGGGCAGGGCGTCACTGAAGCTTTCTTT. Amino acids: CASSPAVGQGVTEAFF.